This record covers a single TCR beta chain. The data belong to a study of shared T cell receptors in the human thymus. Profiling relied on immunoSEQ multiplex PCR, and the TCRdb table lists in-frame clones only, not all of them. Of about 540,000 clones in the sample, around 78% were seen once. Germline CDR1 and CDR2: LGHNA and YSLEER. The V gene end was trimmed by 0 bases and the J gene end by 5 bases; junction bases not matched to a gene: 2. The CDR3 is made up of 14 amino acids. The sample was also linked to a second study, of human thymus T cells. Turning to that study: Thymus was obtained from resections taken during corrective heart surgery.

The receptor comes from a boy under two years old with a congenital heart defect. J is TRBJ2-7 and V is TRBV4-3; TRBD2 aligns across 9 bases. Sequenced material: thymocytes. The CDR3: CASSQEVAGDEQYF. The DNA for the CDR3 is TGCGCCAGCAGCCAAGAGGTAGCGGGGGACGAGCAGTACTTC.